This entry lists 27 T cell receptor beta chains sequenced from one sample in a study of response to subunit inactivated influenza vaccine. TCRdb re-called the RT-PCR reads through MiXCR, storing one row per CDR3 protein. The data show fewer than 700,000 distinct CDR3 sequences, 10% to 15% seen once. Material: PBMCs from blood, obtained about 40 days after vaccination. These receptors were collected from a man aged 45 to 65 who received an inactivated influenza vaccine.

The rearrangement joins TRBV10-3 to TRBJ1-1; 10 bases align to TRBD1. V shed 4 bases and J 6 bases; nucleotides not matched to a gene: 5. The germline gives CDR1 ENHRY, CDR2 SYGVKD. The CDR3 contains 14 residues. The CDR3 coding sequence is TGTGCCATCAGTGGGACAGGGGGACGGGCTGAAGCTTTCTTT. It is translated as CAISGTGGRAEAFF.

This clonotype was recorded at least ten times. This rearrangement joins TRBV12-3 or TRBV12-4 to TRBJ2-1; no clear D. The CDR3 length is 11 residues. V was shortened by 6 bases and J by 9 bases, with 9 bases between the two germline ends. CDR3 sequence (DNA): TGTGCCAGCAGCCTAAGAGGTGAGCAGTTCTTC. Its protein is CASSLRGEQFF.

This clonotype was seen a few times. The rearrangement links TRBV5-8 to TRBJ2-3; D might be TRBD1 (6 bases). V was pared by 4 bases and J by 0 bases, with 12 bases between. This CDR3 has 15 residues. Germline CDR1 is SGHTS and CDR2 is YDEGEE. In DNA form, the CDR3 reads TGTGCCAGCAGCCGTTCGACAGGCAGCACAGATACGCAGTATTTT. This sequence encodes CASSRSTGSTDTQYF. Variable domain in full (rest from reference TRBV5-8 and TRBJ2-3): EAGVTQSPTHLIKTRGQQATLRCSPISGHTSVYWYQQALGLGLQFLLWYDEGEERNRGNFPPRFSGRQFPNYSSELNVNALELEDSALYLCASSRSTGSTDTQYFGPGTRLTVL.

The chain has TRBV3-1 and TRBJ2-7; maybe TRBD2 (5 bases). CDR3 size: 15 residues. The V gene lost 2 bases and the J gene lost 0 bases, with 11 bases spanning the gap. Germline V lookup: CDR1 LGHDT, CDR2 YNNKEL (reference sequence). CDR3 sequence: CASSQNFRDSYEQYF. The CDR3 DNA is TGTGCCAGCAGCCAAAATTTCCGGGACTCCTACGAGCAGTACTTC.

There are a few counts of this clonotype. The chain uses TRBV2 and TRBJ2-3; TRBD1 matches at 9 bases. Trimming cost V 11 bases and J 4 bases; bases outside gene matches: 7. The germline CDR1 and CDR2 sequences are SNHLY and FYNNEI. This CDR3 has 13 residues. The CDR3 sequence: CAGGQGRPDTQYF. CDR3 sequence (DNA): TGTGCCGGAGGACAGGGGAGGCCAGATACGCAGTATTTT.

The chain couples TRBV2 to TRBJ2-5, with D tentatively TRBD1 (6 bases). Germline-derived CDR1 and CDR2 are SNHLY and FYNNEI. CDR3 length equals 14 residues. Deletions cut 4 bases from V and 0 bases from J, with 9 bases between. The CDR3 bases are TGTGCCAGCAGTGCCGACAGGAACCAAGAGACCCAGTACTTC. This sequence encodes CASSADRNQETQYF.

The chain couples TRBV23-1 to TRBJ2-7, with D uncertain. TRBV23-1 is annotated as an ORF whose role is uncertain. The CDR3 sequence is 9 residues long. V lost 7 bases and J lost 3, with 1 base in between. The CDR3 is CASNYEQYF. In DNA form, the CDR3 reads TGCGCCAGCAACTACGAGCAGTACTTC.

This clonotype was picked up a small number of times. This rearrangement joins TRBV7-8 to TRBJ1-6, with D perhaps TRBD1 (6 bases). The CDR3 covers 17 residues. Trimming pared 2 bases from V and 8 bases from J, leaving 19 bases between. Germline V gives CDR1 SGHVS, CDR2 FQNEAQ. The CDR3 region is CASSLKPVRDTDSPLHF. DNA for the CDR3: TGTGCCAGCAGCTTAAAACCCGTCCGGGACACAGATTCACCCCTCCACTTT.

V is TRBV2 and J is TRBJ1-6; possibly TRBD1 for D (5 bases). Trimming left V 2 bases short and J 8 bases short, with 7 bases between. The germline V gene encodes CDR1 SNHLY and CDR2 FYNNEI. This CDR3 spans 13 amino acids. CDR3 sequence: CASSEQGYSPLHF. DNA for the CDR3: TGTGCCAGCAGTGAACAGGGATATTCACCCCTCCACTTT.

The genes are TRBV29-1 and TRBJ2-1; the D gene could be TRBD1 or TRBD2 (5 bases each). There are 16 residues in the CDR3. In germline, CDR1 is SQVTM, CDR2 ANQGSEA. Trimming cost V 0 bases and J 0 bases, with 12 bases left between them. The CDR3 loop is CSVEEGTFSSYNEQFF. The CDR3 DNA follows: TGCAGCGTTGAAGAAGGGACCTTCAGCTCCTACAATGAGCAGTTCTTC.

This clonotype was detected once. This chain uses TRBV21-1 with TRBJ2-5; TRBD2 was called by the table and not checked on the DNA. TRBV21-1 is described as a pseudogene. The length of the CDR3 is 21 residues. CDR3 nucleotide sequence: TGTGCCAGCAGCAGACGGACGGACCTGGCTGAAGGGACTAGCGGACAAGAGACCCAGTACTTC. Protein product: CASSRRTDLAEGTSGQETQYF.

This clonotype was counted between two and nine times. The chain couples TRBV20-1 to TRBJ2-3; D is possibly TRBD2 (6 bases). V lost 4 bases, J lost 6 bases, and 17 bases lay in between. Germline V gene data show CDR1 as DFQATT and CDR2 as SNEGSKA (reference sequence). This CDR3 spans 14 amino acids. The DNA for the CDR3 is TGCAGTGCTACTTTCGGGGGTCCCAAGGATACGCAGTATTTT. Translated: CSATFGGPKDTQYF.

This clonotype was seen at least ten times. V gene TRBV5-1 combines with J gene TRBJ2-3; no clear D. The CDR3 has 11 residues. Germline V gene data show CDR1 as SGHRS and CDR2 as YFSETQ. The germline V and J ends were trimmed by 7 bases and 1 base, with 4 bases remaining between them. CDR3 region: CASRGTDTQYF. The CDR3 bases are TGCGCCAGCCGAGGCACAGATACGCAGTATTTT.

This clonotype showed up many times. V gene TRBV5-1 combines with J gene TRBJ2-2, with D perhaps TRBD1 or TRBD2 (5 bases each). The ends were cut back, 7 bases at V and 3 bases at J, with 16 bases in the middle. Germline V gene data show CDR1 as SGHRS and CDR2 as YFSETQ. This CDR3 is built from 15 residues. CDR3 residues: CASRAREGDTGELFF. The CDR3 DNA is TGCGCCAGCCGGGCCCGGGAAGGGGACACCGGGGAGCTGTTTTTT.

This clonotype was found a few times. The rearrangement uses TRBV12-3 or TRBV12-4 and TRBJ2-1; the D gene is possibly TRBD2 (7 bases). CDR3 size: 14 residues. Trimming shortened V by 5 bases and J by 7 bases, and 15 bases separated the two germline ends. In nucleotides, the CDR3 is TGTGCCAGCAGTGGGGGGGCAGGGTATAATGAGCAGTTCTTC. Amino acids: CASSGGAGYNEQFF.

This chain links TRBV12-3 or TRBV12-4 with TRBJ1-2; 7 nucleotides match TRBD1. Losses at the gene ends were 4 bases for V and 8 bases for J; bases not matched to a gene: 7. The CDR3 has 13 amino acids. The CDR3 coding sequence is TGTGCCAGCAGTTCTCGGACAGGAGGCGGCTACACCTTC. Protein product: CASSSRTGGGYTF.

V gene TRBV5-5 combines with J gene TRBJ2-1, with 8 bases fitting TRBD1. The V and J ends lost 4 bases and 10 bases, in that order; junction bases with no gene match: 7. The germline gives CDR1 SGHKS, CDR2 YYEKEE (reference sequence). The CDR3 is made up of 13 amino acids. The CDR3: CASSRQGAEEQFF. The CDR3 DNA sequence: TGTGCCAGCAGCCGCCAGGGGGCGGAGGAGCAGTTCTTC.

The chain combines TRBV5-1 with TRBJ1-1; a weak D match, TRBD1 (5 bases). This CDR3 comprises 17 residues. V lost 0 bases and J lost 3, with 18 bases in between. The germline V gene encodes CDR1 SGHRS and CDR2 YFSETQ. CDR3 DNA: TGCGCCAGCAGCTTGGCTGGCAGGGCGCTCTCGGACACTGAAGCTTTCTTT. Amino acids: CASSLAGRALSDTEAFF.

The V gene is TRBV4-1, the J gene TRBJ2-7, with D hard to call. Germline V gene data show CDR1 as MGHRA and CDR2 as YSYEKL. V shed 5 bases and J shed 4 bases, with 0 bases lying between them. The CDR3 totals 9 residues. DNA of the CDR3: TGCGCCAGCAGCTACGAGCAGTACTTC. Translation: CASSYEQYF.

This clonotype was detected a few times. The V gene is TRBV6-5, the J gene TRBJ2-2; D is unresolved. V was pared by 2 bases and J by 5 bases, with 6 bases between. The germline gives CDR1 MNHEY, CDR2 SVGAGI. This CDR3 is built from 13 residues. DNA of the CDR3: TGTGCCAGCAGTTACCCCGGTACCGGGGAGCTGTTTTTT. This encodes CASSYPGTGELFF.

This clonotype turned up a few times. The rearrangement joins TRBV5-1 to TRBJ2-5; TRBD2 matches at 7 bases. After removal of 0 bases from V and 2 bases from J, the junction contained 4 bases not matched to a gene. CDR1 is SGHRS and CDR2 is YFSETQ in the germline V gene. The length of the CDR3 is 15 residues. This CDR3 reads CASSLEAGEQETQYF. In DNA form, the CDR3 reads TGCGCCAGCAGCTTGGAGGCGGGGGAACAAGAGACCCAGTACTTC.

This clonotype was recorded a few times. The CDR3 protein is CASSFVGLYNEQFF. Written as DNA, the CDR3 is TGTGCCAGCAGTTTTGTGGGTCTATACAATGAGCAGTTCTTC. The chain is built from TRBV12-3 or TRBV12-4 and TRBJ2-1; the D is unclear. V lost 3 bases, J lost 4 bases, and 10 bases lay in between. The CDR3 has 14 residues.

This clonotype was detected only a few times. The CDR3 DNA reads as TGCGCCAGCAGCTTGGAGGGCACGGCGCAGTACTTC. Translation gives CASSLEGTAQYF. The chain couples TRBV5-1 to TRBJ2-7; unclear D gene. V gave up 0 bases and J gave up 9 bases, with 10 bases separating them. CDR3 size: 12 residues. In germline, CDR1 is SGHRS, CDR2 YFSETQ.

This clonotype came up a few times. The chain couples TRBV12-3 or TRBV12-4 to TRBJ2-3; D unresolved. The CDR3 contains 14 residues. V was cut by 3 bases and J by 3 bases, with 10 bases left in between. The CDR3, as DNA: TGTGCCAGCAGTTTTGAAGGGAAGACAGATACGCAGTATTTT. The encoded protein is CASSFEGKTDTQYF.

The sample holds a few counts of this clonotype. The chain recombines TRBV12-2 with TRBJ1-5. TRBV12-2 is designated a pseudogene. The CDR3 has 18 residues. CDR3 amino acids: CASRLDGGMRYSNQPQHF. DNA for the CDR3: TGTGCAAGTCGCTTAGATGGCGGGATGCGGTATAGCAATCAGCCCCAGCATTTT.

This clonotype was found a few times. This chain connects TRBV28 to TRBJ2-3; D is unclear. Germline-derived CDR1 and CDR2 are MDHEN and SYDVKM. With 6 bases removed from V and 2 bases from J, the gap between germline ends came to 12 bases. The CDR3 is 14 residues long. The CDR3 coding sequence is TGTGCCAGCAGAAGTGCTTTCTCCACAGATACGCAGTATTTT. Residues: CASRSAFSTDTQYF.

J is TRBJ1-3 and V is TRBV28; no definite D call. The CDR3 has 12 residues. From germline, CDR1 is MDHEN and CDR2 SYDVKM. Trimming took 6 bases from V and 4 from J, leaving 7 bases between them. This chain's CDR3 is CASRVDGNTIYF. In DNA, the CDR3 is TGTGCCAGCAGAGTAGACGGAAACACCATATATTTT. Together with reference TRBV28 and TRBJ1-3, the CDR3 gives the full variable domain: DVKVTQSSRYLVKRTGEKVFLECVQDMDHENMFWYRQDPGLGLRLIYFSYDVKMKEKGDIPEGYSVSREKKERFSLILESASTNQTSMYLCASRVDGNTIYFGEGSWLTVV.